The rows below give T cell receptor beta chains drawn from one sample of a study of T-cell memory formation after mild COVID-19. One entry per CDR3 protein results from TCRdb running MiXCR on the 5' RACE reads. The repertoire holds more than 70,000 distinct CDR3 sequences, with around 14% as singletons. Material for sequencing was PBMCs or a T cell subset sorted from them (not recorded which). The receptors stem from an adult woman who had mild COVID-19 (a few samples of this study predate the infection). Cell type and time point are not known. Both conserved end residues are part of each CDR3.

length | V | CDR3
16 | TRBV4-2 | CASSQDNKDLNTEAFF
15 | TRBV5-1 | CASSWGQGGNTEAFF
17 | TRBV7-6 | CASSLPRQGAFTDTQYF
14 | TRBV5-1 | CASSFAEGWNEQFF
14 | TRBV4-1 | CASSQGPGDYEQYF
13 | TRBV4-3 | CASSQVRGTEAFF
15 | TRBV6-5 | CASRPPDARGETQYF
12 | TRBV12-3/TRBV12-4 | CASSLIGDTQYF
17 | TRBV20-1 | CSARELLRSSTNEKLFF
16 | TRBV7-9 | CASSPGWGLSYNEQFF
16 | TRBV12-3/TRBV12-4 | CASSLSAGGPYNEQFF
14 | TRBV12-3/TRBV12-4 | CASSLALAGGEQFF
13 | TRBV7-2 | CASSFGHWETQYF
13 | TRBV15 | CATKDRGNQPQHF
13 | TRBV7-9 | CASQTGSTDTQYF
13 | TRBV20-1 | CSATGTQLAEAFF
16 | TRBV6-5 | CASSSGLAGVSGELFF
13 | TRBV10-3 | CAISDALAYEQYF
17 | TRBV6-1 | CASIEGVGLVVYNEQFF
17 | TRBV24-1 | CATSDAGPKDNTGELFF
17 | TRBV30 | CACPPTLAGGPGNEQFF
18 | TRBV12-3/TRBV12-4 | CASSQGAHSSSGYSPLHF
15 | TRBV19 | CASSITGLGNQPQHF
11 | TRBV7-9 | CASSHREGYTF
14 | TRBV7-9 | CASSLAGGGNEQFF
20 | TRBV20-1 | CSARDASGRTQSFSYNEQFF
14 | TRBV12-3/TRBV12-4 | CANAPLGFGNTIYF
15 | TRBV18 | CASSPPPWDTGELFF
14 | TRBV7-9 | CASSLGGLNTEAFF
14 | TRBV4-3 | CASSVQGRGNEQFF
17 | TRBV5-1 | CASSLASPGQYYNEQFF
14 | TRBV29-1 | CSVEGQGSAGELFF
14 | TRBV29-1 | CSVTTSGSYNEQFF
15 | TRBV29-1 | CSVEDPGTDSYEQYF
15 | TRBV27 | CASSGQSTHQGTQYF
14 | TRBV28 | CASSFTSGADTQYF
13 | TRBV30 | CAWKGDNSYEQYF
14 | TRBV30 | CAWDPGTGTYEQYF
17 | TRBV29-1 | CSVAPAELAGGPDTQYF